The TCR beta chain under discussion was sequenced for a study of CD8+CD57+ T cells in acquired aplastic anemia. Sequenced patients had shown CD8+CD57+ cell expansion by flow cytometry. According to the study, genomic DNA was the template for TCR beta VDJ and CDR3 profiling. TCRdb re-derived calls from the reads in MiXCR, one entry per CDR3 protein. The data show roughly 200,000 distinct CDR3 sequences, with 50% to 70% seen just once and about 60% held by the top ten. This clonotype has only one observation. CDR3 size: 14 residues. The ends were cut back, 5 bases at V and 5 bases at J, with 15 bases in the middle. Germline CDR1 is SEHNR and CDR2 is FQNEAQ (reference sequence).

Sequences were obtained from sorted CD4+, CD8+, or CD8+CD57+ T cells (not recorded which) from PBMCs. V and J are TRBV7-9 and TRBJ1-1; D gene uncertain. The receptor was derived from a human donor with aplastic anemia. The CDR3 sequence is CASSPASPRTEAFF. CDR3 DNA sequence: TGTGCCAGCAGCCCAGCGAGTCCGAGGACTGAAGCTTTCTTT.